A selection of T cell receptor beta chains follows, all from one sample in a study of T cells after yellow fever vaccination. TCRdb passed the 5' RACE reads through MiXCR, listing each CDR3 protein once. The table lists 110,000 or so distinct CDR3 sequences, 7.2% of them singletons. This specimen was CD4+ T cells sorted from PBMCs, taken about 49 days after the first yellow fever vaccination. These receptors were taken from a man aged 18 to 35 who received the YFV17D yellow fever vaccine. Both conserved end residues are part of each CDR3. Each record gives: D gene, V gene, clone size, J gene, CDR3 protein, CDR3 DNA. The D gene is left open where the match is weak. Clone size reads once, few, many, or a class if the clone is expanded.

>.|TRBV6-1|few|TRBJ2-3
CATGRGSSADTQYF
TGTGCCACTGGTCGGGGCTCTAGCGCAGATACGCAGTATTTT
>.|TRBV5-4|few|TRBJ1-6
CASSLAGFPLHF
TGTGCCAGCAGCCTAGCAGGGTTTCCCCTCCACTTT
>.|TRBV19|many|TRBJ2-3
CASSRRGTPTDTQYF
TGTGCCAGTAGTCGGCGGGGAACACCCACAGATACGCAGTATTTT
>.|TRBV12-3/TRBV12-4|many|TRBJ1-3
CASSLRHSGNTIYF
TGTGCCAGCAGTTTACGACACTCTGGAAACACCATATATTTT
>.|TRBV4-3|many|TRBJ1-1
CASSQARMNTEAFF
TGCGCCAGCAGCCAAGCGCGGATGAACACTGAAGCTTTCTTT
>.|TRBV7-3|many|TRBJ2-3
CASSLTPGFPDTQYF
TGTGCCAGCAGCTTAACCCCGGGTTTTCCAGATACGCAGTATTTT
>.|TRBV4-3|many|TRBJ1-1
CASSDRLMNTEAFF
TGCGCCAGCAGCGATCGACTGATGAACACTGAAGCTTTCTTT
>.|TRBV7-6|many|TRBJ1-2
CASSFGQTWGYTF
TGTGCCAGCAGTTTCGGACAGACGTGGGGCTACACCTTC
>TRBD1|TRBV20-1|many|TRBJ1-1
CSATGQANTEAFF
TGCAGTGCTACGGGACAGGCGAACACTGAAGCTTTCTTT
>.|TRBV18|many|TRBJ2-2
CASSLPSGGGAGELFF
TGTGCCAGCTCACTCCCATCGGGGGGCGGCGCCGGGGAGCTGTTTTTT
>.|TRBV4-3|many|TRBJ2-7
CASSYARSYEQYF
TGCGCCAGCAGCTACGCCAGGTCCTACGAGCAGTACTTC
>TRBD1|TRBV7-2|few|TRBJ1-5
CASSLNRGGNQPQHF
TGTGCCAGCAGCCTTAACAGGGGTGGCAATCAGCCCCAGCATTTT
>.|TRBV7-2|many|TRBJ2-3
CASSADTSTDTQYF
TGTGCCAGCAGCGCGGACACCTCCACAGATACGCAGTATTTT
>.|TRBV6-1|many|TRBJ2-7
CASSLPSSPYEQYF
TGTGCCAGCAGTCTCCCCTCGTCTCCCTACGAGCAGTACTTC